Shown below are 5 T cell receptor beta chains from a single sample sequenced in a study of cytomegalovirus exposure and HLA in healthy donors. PCR involved 60 Vbeta and 13 Jbeta primers. Repertoires were generated with immunoSEQ multiplex PCR, while TCRdb's copy carries only in-frame clones and drops some. Seen here are 110,000 to 150,000 clones, 70% to 80% observed once, and the top ten hold about 10%. The sequenced material came from PBMCs. These receptor sequences come from a woman between 50 and 59 years old in good health and CMV-seropositive.

The J gene is TRBJ1-2, the V gene TRBV27; D possibly corresponds to TRBD1 (6 bases). The CDR3 contains 13 residues. Germline V gives CDR1 MNHEY, CDR2 SMNVEV (reference sequence). V was cut by 5 bases and J by 6 bases, with 13 bases left in between. Here the CDR3 DNA reads TGTGCCAGCAGTCAGCGTGAGGGGGATGGCTACACCTTC. This translates into CASSQREGDGYTF.

This chain uses TRBV5-6 with TRBJ1-2; D might be TRBD1 (5 bases). The germline gives CDR1 SGHDT, CDR2 YYEEEE. The V and J ends lost 5 bases and 4 bases respectively, with 12 bases between them. This CDR3 spans 13 amino acids. The CDR3 is CASSQGMFYGYTF. Here the CDR3 DNA reads TGTGCCAGCAGTCAGGGTATGTTCTATGGCTACACCTTC.

The genes are TRBV21-1 and TRBJ1-6; the table's D call of TRBD1 was not tested on the DNA. TRBV21-1 is an annotated pseudogene. The CDR3 has 16 residues. This chain's CDR3 is CASSGCHLSYNSPLHF. The CDR3, as DNA: TGTGCCAGCAGCGGCTGTCATCTCTCCTATAATTCACCCCTCCACTTT.

V usage is TRBV27 and J usage is TRBJ2-7; 10 bases fit TRBD2. There are 16 residues in the CDR3. In germline, CDR1 is MNHEY, CDR2 SMNVEV (reference sequence). V lost 5 bases to trimming and J lost 3 bases; unmatched junction nucleotides: 10. CDR3 DNA sequence: TGTGCCAGCAGTCTCGTTTTAGCGGGGGGACTCTACGAGCAGTACTTC. Protein sequence: CASSLVLAGGLYEQYF.

The chain carries TRBV28 and TRBJ1-5, with D hard to call. The CDR3 runs to 14 residues. With 1 base removed from V and 2 bases from J, the gap between germline ends came to 6 bases. The germline V gene has CDR1 MDHEN and CDR2 SYDVKM. In DNA form, the CDR3 reads TGTGCCAGCAGTTTATCTTTTGGCAATCAGCCCCAGCATTTT. Protein: CASSLSFGNQPQHF.